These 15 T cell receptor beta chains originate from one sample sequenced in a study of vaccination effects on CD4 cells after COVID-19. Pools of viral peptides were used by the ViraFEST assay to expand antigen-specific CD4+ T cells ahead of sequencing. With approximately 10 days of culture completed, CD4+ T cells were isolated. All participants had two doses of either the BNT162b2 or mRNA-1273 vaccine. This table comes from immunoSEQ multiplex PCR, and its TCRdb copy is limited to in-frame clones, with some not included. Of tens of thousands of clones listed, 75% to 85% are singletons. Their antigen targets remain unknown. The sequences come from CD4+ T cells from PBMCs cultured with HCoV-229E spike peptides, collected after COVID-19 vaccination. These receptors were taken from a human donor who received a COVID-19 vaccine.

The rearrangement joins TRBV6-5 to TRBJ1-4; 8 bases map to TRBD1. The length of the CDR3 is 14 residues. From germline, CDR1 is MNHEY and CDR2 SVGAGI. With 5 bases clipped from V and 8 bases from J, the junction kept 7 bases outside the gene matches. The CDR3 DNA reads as TGTGCCAGCAGTACCGACAGGGGAGTGGAAAAACTGTTTTTT. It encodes CASSTDRGVEKLFF.

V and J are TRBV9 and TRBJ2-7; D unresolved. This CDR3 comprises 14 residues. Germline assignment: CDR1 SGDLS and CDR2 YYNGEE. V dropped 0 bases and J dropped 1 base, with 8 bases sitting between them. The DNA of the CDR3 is TGTGCCAGCAGCGTAGCTCAGACTTCCTACGAGCAGTACGTC. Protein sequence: CASSVAQTSYEQYV.

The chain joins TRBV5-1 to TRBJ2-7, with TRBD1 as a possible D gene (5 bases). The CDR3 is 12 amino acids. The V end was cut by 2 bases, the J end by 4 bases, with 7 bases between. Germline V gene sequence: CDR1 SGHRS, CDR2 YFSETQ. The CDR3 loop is CASSLDRYEQYV. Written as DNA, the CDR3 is TGCGCCAGCAGCTTAGACAGATACGAGCAGTACGTC.

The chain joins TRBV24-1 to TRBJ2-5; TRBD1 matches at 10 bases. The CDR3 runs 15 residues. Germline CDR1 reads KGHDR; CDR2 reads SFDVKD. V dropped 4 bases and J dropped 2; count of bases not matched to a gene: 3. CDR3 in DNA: TGTGCCACCAGTGAACCGGGACAGGGGCAAGAGACCCAGTACTTC. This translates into CATSEPGQGQETQYF.

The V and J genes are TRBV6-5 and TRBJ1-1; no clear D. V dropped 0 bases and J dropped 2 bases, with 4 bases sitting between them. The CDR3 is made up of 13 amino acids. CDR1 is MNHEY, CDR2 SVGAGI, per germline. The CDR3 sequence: CASSYSINTEAFF. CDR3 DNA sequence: TGTGCCAGCAGTTACTCGATTAACACTGAAGCTTTCTTT.

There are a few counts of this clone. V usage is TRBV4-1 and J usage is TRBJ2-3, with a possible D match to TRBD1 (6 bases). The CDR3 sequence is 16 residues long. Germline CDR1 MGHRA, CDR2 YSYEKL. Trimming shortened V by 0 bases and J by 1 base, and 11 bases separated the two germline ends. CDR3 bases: TGCGCCAGCAGCCAAGAGATGGCAGGGGGCACAGATACGCAGTATTTT. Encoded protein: CASSQEMAGGTDTQYF.

The CDR3 nucleotides read TGTGCCAGTATCCCAGACAGGGTGAACACTGAAGCTTTCTTT. Translating gives CASIPDRVNTEAFF. The chain recombines TRBV19 with TRBJ1-1; 7 positions agree with TRBD1. V shed 7 bases, J shed 0 bases, and the junction held 5 bases outside the gene matches. The CDR3 has 14 amino acids. CDR1 is LNHDA and CDR2 is SQIVND in the germline V gene (reference sequence). Looking up the rest from reference TRBV19 and TRBJ1-1 gives the full variable domain: DGGITQSPKYLFRKEGQNVTLSCEQNLNHDAMYWYRQDPGQGLRLIYYSQIVNDFQKGDIAEGYSVSREKKESFPLTVTSAQKNPTAFYLCASIPDRVNTEAFFGQGTRLTVV.

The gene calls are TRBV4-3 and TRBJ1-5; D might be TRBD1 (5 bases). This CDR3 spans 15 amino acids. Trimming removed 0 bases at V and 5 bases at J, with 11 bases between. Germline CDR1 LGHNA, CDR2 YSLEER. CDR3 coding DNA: TGCGCCAGCAGCCAAGACAGGGCACGCGATCAGCCCCAGCATTTT. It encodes CASSQDRARDQPQHF.

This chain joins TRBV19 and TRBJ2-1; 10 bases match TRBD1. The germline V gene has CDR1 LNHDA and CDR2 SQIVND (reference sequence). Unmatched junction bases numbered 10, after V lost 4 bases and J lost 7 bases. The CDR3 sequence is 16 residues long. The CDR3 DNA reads TGTGCCAGTAGTAACCGGACAGGGGGGTTGCGGAATGAGCAGTTCTTC. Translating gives CASSNRTGGLRNEQFF.

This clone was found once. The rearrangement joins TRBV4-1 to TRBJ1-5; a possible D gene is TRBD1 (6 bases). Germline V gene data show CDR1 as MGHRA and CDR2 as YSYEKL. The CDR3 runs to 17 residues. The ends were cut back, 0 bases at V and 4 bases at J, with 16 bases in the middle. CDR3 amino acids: CASSQESLGAGNQPQHF. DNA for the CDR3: TGCGCCAGCAGCCAAGAATCGTTGGGGGCGGGAAATCAGCCCCAGCATTTT.

The CDR3 DNA sequence: TGTGCCAGCAGTTTACGACACCGGGGGGAGAATCAGCCCCAGCATTTT. It yields the protein CASSLRHRGENQPQHF. The J gene is TRBJ1-5, the V gene TRBV6-5; tentative D call: TRBD1 (5 bases). Germline loops: CDR1 MNHEY, CDR2 SVGAGI. The CDR3 extends over 16 amino acids. The germline V and J ends were trimmed by 4 bases and 4 bases, with 17 bases remaining between them.

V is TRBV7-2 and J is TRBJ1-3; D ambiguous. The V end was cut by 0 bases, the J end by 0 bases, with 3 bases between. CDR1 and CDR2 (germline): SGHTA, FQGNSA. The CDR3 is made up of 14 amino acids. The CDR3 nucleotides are TGTGCCAGCAGCTTAGCTATCTCTGGAAACACCATATATTTT. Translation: CASSLAISGNTIYF.

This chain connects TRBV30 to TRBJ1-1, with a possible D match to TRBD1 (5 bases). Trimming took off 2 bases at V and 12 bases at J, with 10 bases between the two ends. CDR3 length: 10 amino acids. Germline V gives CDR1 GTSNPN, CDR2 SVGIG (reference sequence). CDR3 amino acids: CAWSLTETFF. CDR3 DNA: TGTGCCTGGAGTCTGACAGAGACTTTCTTT. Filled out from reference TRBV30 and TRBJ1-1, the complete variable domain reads SQTIHQWPATLVQPVGSPLSLECTVEGTSNPNLYWYRQAAGRGLQLLFYSVGIGQISSEVPQNLSASRPQDRQFILSSKKLLLSDSGFYLCAWSLTETFFGQGTRLTVV.

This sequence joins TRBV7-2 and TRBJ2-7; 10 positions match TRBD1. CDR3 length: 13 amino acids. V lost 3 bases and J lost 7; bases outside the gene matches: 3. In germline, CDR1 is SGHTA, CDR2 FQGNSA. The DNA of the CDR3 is TGTGCCAGCAGCTTGACAGGGGGCGGAGAGCAGTACGTC. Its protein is CASSLTGGGEQYV.

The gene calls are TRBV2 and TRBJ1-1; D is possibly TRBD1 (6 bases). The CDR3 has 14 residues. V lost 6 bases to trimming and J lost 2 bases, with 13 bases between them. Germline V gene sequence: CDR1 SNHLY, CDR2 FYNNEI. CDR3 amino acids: CASRAGGGNTEAFF. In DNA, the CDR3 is TGTGCCAGCAGGGCAGGAGGGGGAAACACTGAAGCTTTCTTT.